This T cell receptor beta chain was sequenced for a study of beta chain features in type 1 diabetes. Regarding the study as a whole: Among patients with Type 1 diabetes, TCRB CDR3s were moderately but significantly shorter in every one of the four CD4+ subsets. VDJ junctions sequenced from type 1 diabetes patients showed fewer insertions and more deletions. PCR may have favored shorter templates equally in patients and controls.

In this sample, this clone turned up a few times. The antigen is unknown. Trimming removed 2 bases at V and 7 bases at J, with 17 bases between. Germline CDR1 and CDR2: SGHAT and FQNNGV. This CDR3 comprises 15 residues. Reverse transcription of all isolated RNA meant that expressed TCRB transcripts were sequenced. Assay used: immunoSEQ multiplex PCR; TCRdb lists only in-frame clones, some missing. In the table there are some 250,000 clones, around 13% of which are singletons. J is TRBJ2-5 and V is TRBV11-2; the D is unclear. Sequenced sample: naive CD4+ T cells from blood. This clonotype was obtained from a young man with type 1 diabetes. Written as DNA, the CDR3 is TGTGCCAGCAGCTTAAACGTAGCCGTTGGCGGGACCCAGTACTTC. Translating it yields CASSLNVAVGGTQYF. The full variable domain, its missing parts supplied by reference TRBV11-2 and TRBJ2-5, is EAGVAQSPRYKIIEKRQSVAFWCNPISGHATLYWYQQILGQGPKLLIQFQNNGVVDDSQLPKDRFSAERLKGVDSTLKIQPAKLEDSAVYLCASSLNVAVGGTQYFGPGTRLLVL.